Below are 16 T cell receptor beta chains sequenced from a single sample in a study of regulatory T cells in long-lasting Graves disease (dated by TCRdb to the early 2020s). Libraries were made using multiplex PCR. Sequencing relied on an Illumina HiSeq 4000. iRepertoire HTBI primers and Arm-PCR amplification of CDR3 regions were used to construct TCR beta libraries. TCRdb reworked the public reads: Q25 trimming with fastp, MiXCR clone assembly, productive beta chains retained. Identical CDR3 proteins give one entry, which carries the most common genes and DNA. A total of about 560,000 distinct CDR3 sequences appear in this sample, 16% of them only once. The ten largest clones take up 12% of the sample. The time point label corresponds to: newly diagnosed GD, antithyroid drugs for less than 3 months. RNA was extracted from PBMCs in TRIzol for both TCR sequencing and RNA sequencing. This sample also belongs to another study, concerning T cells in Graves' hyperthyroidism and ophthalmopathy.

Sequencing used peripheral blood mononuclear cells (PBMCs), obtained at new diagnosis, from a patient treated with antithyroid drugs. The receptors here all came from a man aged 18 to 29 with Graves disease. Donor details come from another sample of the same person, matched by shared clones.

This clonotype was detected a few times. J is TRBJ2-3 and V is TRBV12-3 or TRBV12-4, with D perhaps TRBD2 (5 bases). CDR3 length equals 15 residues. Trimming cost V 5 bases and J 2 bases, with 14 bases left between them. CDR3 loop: CASSQLGTDTDTQYF. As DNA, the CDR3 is TGTGCCAGCAGTCAACTAGGCACTGACACAGATACGCAGTATTTT.

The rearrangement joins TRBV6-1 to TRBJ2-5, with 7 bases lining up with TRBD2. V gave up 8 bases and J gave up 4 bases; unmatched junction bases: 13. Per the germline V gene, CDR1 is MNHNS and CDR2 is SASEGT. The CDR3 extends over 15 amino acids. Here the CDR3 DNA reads TGTGCCAGCGGGAGGGCGGGAGCTCGGTCAGAGACCCAGTACTTC. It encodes CASGRAGARSETQYF.

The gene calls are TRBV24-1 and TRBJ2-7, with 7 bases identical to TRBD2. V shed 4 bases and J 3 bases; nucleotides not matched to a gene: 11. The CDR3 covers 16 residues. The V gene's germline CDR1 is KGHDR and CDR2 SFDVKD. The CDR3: CATSDPGLVLRYEQYF. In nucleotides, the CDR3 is TGTGCCACCAGTGACCCAGGACTAGTCCTTCGCTACGAGCAGTACTTC.

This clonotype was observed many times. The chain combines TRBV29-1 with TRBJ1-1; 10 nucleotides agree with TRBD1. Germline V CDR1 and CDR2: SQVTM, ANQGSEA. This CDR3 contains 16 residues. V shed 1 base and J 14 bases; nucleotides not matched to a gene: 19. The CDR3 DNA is TGCAGCGTTGAAGCCGGACAGGGGGTACTATTTGGGAGAAACTTCTTT. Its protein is CSVEAGQGVLFGRNFF.

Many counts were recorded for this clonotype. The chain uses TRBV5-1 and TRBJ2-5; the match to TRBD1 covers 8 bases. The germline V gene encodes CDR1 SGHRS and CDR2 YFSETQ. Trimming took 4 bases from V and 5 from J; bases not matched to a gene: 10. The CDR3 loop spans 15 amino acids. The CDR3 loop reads CASSPQGASQETQYF. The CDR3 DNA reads TGCGCCAGCAGCCCCCAGGGGGCTAGCCAGGAGACCCAGTACTTC.

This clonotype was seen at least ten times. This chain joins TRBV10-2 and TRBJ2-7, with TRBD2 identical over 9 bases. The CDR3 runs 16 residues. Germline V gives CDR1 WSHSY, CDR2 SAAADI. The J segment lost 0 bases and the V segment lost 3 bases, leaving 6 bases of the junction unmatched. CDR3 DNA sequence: TGCGCCAGCAGTGACCCAAGCGGGGGGAGCTCCTACGAGCAGTACTTC. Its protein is CASSDPSGGSSYEQYF.

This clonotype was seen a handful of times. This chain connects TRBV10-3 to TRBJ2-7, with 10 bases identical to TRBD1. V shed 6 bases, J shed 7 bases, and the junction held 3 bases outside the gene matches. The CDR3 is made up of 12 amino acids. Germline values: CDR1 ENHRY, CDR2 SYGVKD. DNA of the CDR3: TGTGCCATCAGAGGGACAGGGGAGGAGCAGTACTTC. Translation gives CAIRGTGEEQYF.

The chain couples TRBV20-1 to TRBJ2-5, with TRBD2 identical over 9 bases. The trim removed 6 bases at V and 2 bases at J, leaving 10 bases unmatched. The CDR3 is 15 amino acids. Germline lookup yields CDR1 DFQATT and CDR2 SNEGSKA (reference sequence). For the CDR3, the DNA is TGCAGTGCGTCAACACTAGCGGGCTTACAAGAGACCCAGTACTTC. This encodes CSASTLAGLQETQYF.

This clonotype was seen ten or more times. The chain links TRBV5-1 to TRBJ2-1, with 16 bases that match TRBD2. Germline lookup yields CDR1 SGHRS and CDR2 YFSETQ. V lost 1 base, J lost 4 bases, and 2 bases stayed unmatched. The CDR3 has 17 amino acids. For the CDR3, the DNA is TGCGCCAGCAGCTTGACGGGACTAGCGGGAGGGTACAATGAGCAGTTCTTC. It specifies CASSLTGLAGGYNEQFF.

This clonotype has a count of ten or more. The CDR3 spells CASSGTSGRNEQFF. The CDR3 DNA is TGTGCCAGCAGTGGGACTAGCGGGAGGAATGAGCAGTTCTTC. J is TRBJ2-1 and V is TRBV2; 14 bases agree with TRBD2. This CDR3 spans 14 amino acids. Germline V lookup: CDR1 SNHLY, CDR2 FYNNEI. With V trimmed by 4 bases and J by 7 bases, 0 bases remained unmatched.

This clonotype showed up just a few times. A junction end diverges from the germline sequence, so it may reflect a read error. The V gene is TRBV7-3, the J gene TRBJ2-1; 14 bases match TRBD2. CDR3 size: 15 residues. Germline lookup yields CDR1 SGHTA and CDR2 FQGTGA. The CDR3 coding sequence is TGTGCCAGCAGCTCCGGACTAGCGGGAGGTGATGAGCAGCTCTTC. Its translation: CASSSGLAGGDEQLF.

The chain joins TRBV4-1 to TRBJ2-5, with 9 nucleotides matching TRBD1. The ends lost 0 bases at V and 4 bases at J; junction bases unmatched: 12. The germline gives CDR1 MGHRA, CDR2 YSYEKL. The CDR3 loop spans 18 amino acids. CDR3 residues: CASSQDRWGQGFLETQYF. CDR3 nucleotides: TGCGCCAGCAGCCAAGATCGGTGGGGACAGGGTTTTCTAGAGACCCAGTACTTC.

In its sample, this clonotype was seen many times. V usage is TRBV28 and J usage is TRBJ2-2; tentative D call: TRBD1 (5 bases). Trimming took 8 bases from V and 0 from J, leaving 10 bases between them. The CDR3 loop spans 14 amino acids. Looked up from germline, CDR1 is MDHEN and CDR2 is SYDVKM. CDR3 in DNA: TGTGCCAGCTCGCAGGGCCCGAACACCGGGGAGCTGTTTTTT. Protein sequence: CASSQGPNTGELFF.

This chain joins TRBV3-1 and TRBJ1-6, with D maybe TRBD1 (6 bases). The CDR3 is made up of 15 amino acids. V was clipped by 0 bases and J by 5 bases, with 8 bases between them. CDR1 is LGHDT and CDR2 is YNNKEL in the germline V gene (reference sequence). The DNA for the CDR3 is TGTGCCAGCAGCCAAGATCGGACAGATAATTCACCCCTCCACTTT. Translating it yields CASSQDRTDNSPLHF.

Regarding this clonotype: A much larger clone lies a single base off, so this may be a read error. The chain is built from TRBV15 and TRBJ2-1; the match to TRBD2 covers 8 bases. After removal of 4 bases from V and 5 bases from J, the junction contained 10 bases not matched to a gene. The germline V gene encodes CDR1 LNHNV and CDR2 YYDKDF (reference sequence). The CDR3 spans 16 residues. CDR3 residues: CATSKRGLAGHNEQFF. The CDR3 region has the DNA TGTGCCACCAGCAAAAGAGGGCTAGCGGGCCACAATGAGCAGTTCTTC.

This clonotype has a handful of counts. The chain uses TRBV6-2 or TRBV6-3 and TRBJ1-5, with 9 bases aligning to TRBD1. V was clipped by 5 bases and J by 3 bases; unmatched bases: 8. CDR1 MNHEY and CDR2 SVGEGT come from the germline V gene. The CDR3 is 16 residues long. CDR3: CASSPTGTGPNQPQHF. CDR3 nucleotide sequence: TGTGCCAGCAGTCCGACCGGGACAGGGCCCAATCAGCCCCAGCATTTT.